This entry is about one T cell receptor beta chain. Its antigen is unknown. The source of the sample is a study of post-analysis software for immune sequencing data. Across the whole study: Multiple sclerosis in the patients followed relapsing-remitting, secondary progressive and progressive-relapsing courses. Findings and limits, study-wide: Among a few TRBV segments more frequent in patients than controls were TRBV5-6, TRBV5-1 and TRBV20-1. Strong co-clustering by F measure was evident for samples that had been prepared in the same batch. For normalized Chao1 diversity, multiple sclerosis patients scored significantly lower than controls did.

Presence of unique molecular identifiers characterized the TCR beta cDNA libraries. T cells, about 0.95 to 10 million of them, yielded roughly 0.5 million cDNA molecules. Each CDR3 protein is one row after TCRdb ran MiXCR on the PCR reads. The sample consists of about 770,000 distinct CDR3 sequences, 40% to 55% of them appearing once. There are 13 residues in the CDR3. The germline gives CDR1 DFQATT, CDR2 SNEGSKA (reference sequence). V lost 0 bases, J lost 2 bases, and 8 bases lay in between. The TCR comes from a girl under 18 with multiple sclerosis. The gene calls are TRBV20-1 and TRBJ2-7, with a tentative D call TRBD2 (5 bases). Sequences were obtained from blood. This CDR3 reads CSARDLGTYEQYF. CDR3 sequence (DNA): TGCAGTGCTAGAGATCTCGGGACCTACGAGCAGTACTTC.